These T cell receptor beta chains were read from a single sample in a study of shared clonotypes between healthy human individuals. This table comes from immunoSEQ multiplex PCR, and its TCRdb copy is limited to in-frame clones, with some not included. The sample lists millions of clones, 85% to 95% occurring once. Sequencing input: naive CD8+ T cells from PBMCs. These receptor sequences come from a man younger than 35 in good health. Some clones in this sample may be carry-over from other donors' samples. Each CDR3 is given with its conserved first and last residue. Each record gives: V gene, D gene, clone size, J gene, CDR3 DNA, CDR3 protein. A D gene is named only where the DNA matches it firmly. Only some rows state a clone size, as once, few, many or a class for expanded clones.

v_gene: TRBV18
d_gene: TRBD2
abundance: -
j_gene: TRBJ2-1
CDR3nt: TGTGCCAGTTCTTCCTCCGGGACTAGAGTCGATGAGCAGTTCTTC
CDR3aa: CASSSSGTRVDEQFF

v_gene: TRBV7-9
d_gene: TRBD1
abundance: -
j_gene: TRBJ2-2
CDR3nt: TGTGCCAGCAGCCACCGGGACAGGGCCGGCGGGGAGCTGTTTTTT
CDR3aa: CASSHRDRAGGELFF

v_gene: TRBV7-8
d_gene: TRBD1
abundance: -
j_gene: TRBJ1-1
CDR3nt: TGTGCCAGCACCGGGACAGGGGGCACTGAAGCTTTCTTT
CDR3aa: CASTGTGGTEAFF

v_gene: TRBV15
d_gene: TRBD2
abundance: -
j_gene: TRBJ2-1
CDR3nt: TGTGCCACCGAGACTAGCGGCTACAATGAGCAGTTCTTC
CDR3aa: CATETSGYNEQFF

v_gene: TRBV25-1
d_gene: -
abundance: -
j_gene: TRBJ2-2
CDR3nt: TGTGCCCTCGAAGGGTACCCCGGGGAGCTGTTTTTT
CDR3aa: CALEGYPGELFF

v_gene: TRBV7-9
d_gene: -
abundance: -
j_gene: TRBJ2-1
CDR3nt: TGTGCCAGCAGCTTAGGAGGAAGCAATGAGCAGTTCTTC
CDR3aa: CASSLGGSNEQFF

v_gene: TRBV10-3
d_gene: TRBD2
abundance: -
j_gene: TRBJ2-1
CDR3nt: TGTGCCATCAGTGAGGGGACTAGTGGTGAGCAGTTCTTC
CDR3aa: CAISEGTSGEQFF

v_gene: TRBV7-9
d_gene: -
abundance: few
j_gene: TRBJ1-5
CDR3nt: TGTGCCAGCAGCTTAGACGGCAGCAATCAGCCCCAGCATTTT
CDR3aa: CASSLDGSNQPQHF

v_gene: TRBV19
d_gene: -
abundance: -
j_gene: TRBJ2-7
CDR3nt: TGTGCCAGTAGTTTCGGTCCCTTCTACGAGCAGTACTTC
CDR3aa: CASSFGPFYEQYF

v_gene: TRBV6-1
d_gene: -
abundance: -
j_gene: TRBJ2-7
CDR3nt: TGTGCCAGCACAGGGGATTCCTACGAGCAGTACTTC
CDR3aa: CASTGDSYEQYF

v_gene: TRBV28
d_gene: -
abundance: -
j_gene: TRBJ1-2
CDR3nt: TGTGCCAGCAGTTTGGCGCGTCGGGGGAGGGATGGCTACACCTTC
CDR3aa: CASSLARRGRDGYTF

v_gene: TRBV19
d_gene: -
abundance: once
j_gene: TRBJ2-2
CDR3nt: TGTGCCAGTAGTATAGACCTAGGACAAACCGGGGAGCTGTTTTTT
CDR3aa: CASSIDLGQTGELFF

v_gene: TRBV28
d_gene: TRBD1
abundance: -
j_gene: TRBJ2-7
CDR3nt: TGTGCCAGCAGTTTATATGGACAGGGTCTGTACGAGCAGTACTTC
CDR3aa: CASSLYGQGLYEQYF

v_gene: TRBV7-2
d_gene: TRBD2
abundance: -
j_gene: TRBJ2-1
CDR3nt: TGTGCCAGCAGCTTTAGCGGGGGCGACTACAATGAGCAGTTCTTC
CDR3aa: CASSFSGGDYNEQFF

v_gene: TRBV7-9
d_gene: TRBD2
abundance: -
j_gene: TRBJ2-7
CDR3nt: TGTGCCAGCAGGGCTGTAACTAGCGGGAGACGAGTCGAGCAGTACTTC
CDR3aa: CASRAVTSGRRVEQYF

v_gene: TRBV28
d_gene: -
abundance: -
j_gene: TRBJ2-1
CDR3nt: TGTGCCAGCGGACAGAGCAATGAGCAGTTCTTC
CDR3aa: CASGQSNEQFF

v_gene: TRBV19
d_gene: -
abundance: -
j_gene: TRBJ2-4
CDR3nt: TGTGCCAGTAGTATTAGTGTATTCGGGGCCAAAAACATTCAGTACTTC
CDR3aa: CASSISVFGAKNIQYF

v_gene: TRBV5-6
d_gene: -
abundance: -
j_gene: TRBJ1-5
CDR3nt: TGTGCCAGCAGCTTGGAATCCCAGCCCCAGCATTTT
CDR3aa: CASSLESQPQHF

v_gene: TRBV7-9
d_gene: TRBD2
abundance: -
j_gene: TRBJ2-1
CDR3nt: TGTGCCAGCAGCTTATCGACTAGCGGGGAGCAGTTCTTC
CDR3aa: CASSLSTSGEQFF

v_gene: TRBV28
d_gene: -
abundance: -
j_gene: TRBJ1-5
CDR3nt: TGTGCCAGCAGTTTAATCTTGGATCAGCCCCAGCATTTT
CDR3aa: CASSLILDQPQHF

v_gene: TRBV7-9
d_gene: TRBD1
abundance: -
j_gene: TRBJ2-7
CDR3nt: TGTGCCAGCAGCCCACAGGGGGTTTTTTCCAGCGAGCAGTACTTC
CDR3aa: CASSPQGVFSSEQYF

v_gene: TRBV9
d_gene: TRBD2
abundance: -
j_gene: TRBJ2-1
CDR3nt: TGTGCCAGCAGCGTAGCTGGGGGAGGGAATGAGCAGTTCTTC
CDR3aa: CASSVAGGGNEQFF

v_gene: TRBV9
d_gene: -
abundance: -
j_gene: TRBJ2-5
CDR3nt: TGTGCCAGCAGCGTAGGGGTGAGCCCACAAGAGACCCAGTACTTC
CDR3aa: CASSVGVSPQETQYF

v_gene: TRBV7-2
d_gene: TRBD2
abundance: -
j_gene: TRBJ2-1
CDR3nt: TGTGCCAGCAGCTTGGCGGGAGGGCCGATTGAGCAGTTCTTC
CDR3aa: CASSLAGGPIEQFF

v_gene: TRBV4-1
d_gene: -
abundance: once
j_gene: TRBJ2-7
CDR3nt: TGCGCCAGCAGCCAAGATAAAACTGTGCTGGGTTACGAGCAGTACTTC
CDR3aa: CASSQDKTVLGYEQYF

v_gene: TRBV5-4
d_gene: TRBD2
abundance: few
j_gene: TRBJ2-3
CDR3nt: TGTGCCAGCAGAGTACTAGCGGGGGGGACAGATACGCAGTATTTT
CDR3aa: CASRVLAGGTDTQYF

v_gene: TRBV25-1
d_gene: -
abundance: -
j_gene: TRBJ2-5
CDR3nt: TGTGCCAGCAGTGAATTGGGGTTAGGAGAGACCCAGTACTTC
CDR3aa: CASSELGLGETQYF

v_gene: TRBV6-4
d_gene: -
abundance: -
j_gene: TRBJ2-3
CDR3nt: TGTGCCAGCAGTGACGGCAGGCTAAACACAGATACGCAGTATTTT
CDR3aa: CASSDGRLNTDTQYF